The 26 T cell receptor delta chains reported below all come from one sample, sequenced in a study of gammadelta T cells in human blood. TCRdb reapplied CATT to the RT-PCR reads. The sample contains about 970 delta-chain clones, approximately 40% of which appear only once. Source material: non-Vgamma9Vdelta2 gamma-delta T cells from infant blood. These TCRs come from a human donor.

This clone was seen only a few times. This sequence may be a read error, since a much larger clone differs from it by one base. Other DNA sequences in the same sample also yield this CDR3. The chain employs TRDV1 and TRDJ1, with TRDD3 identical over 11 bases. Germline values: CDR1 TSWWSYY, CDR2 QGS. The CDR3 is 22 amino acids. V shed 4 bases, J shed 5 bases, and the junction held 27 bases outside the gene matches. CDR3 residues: CALGGSPESSYWGIWTTDKLIF. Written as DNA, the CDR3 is TGTGCTCTTGGGGGATCACCCGAATCTTCCTACTGGGGGATATGGACCACTGATAAACTCATCTTT.

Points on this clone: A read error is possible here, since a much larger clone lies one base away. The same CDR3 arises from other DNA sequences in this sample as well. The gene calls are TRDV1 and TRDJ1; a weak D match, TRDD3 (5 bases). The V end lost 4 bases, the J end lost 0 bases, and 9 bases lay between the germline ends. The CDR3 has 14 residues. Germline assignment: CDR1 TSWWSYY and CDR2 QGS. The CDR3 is CALGGGAYTDKLIF. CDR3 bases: TGTGCTCTTGGGGGGGGGGCATACACCGATAAACTCATCTTT.

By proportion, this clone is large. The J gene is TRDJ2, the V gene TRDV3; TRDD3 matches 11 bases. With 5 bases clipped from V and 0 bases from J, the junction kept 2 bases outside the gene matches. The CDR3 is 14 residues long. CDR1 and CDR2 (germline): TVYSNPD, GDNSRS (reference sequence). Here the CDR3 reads CAVLGDTLTAQLFF. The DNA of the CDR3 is TGTGCCGTACTGGGGGATACTTTGACAGCACAACTCTTCTTT.

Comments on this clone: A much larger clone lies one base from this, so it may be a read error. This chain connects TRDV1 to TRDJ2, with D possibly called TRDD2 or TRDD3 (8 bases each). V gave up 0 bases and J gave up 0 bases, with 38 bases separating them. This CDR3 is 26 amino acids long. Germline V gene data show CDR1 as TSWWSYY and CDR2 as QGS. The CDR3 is CALGELVPSSYGRLGDLEPLTAQLFF. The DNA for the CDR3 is TGTGCTCTTGGGGAACTCGTGCCATCTTCCTACGGAAGGCTGGGGGACCTGGAGCCTTTGACAGCACAACTCTTCTTT.

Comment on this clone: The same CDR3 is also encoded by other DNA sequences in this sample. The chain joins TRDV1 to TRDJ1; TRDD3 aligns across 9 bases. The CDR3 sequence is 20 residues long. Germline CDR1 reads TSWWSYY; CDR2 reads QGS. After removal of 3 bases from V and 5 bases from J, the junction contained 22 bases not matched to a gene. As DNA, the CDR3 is TGTGCTCTTGGGGACCACCTTCCCGCTGGGGATACGAGGGGTATTGATAAACTCATCTTT. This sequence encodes CALGDHLPAGDTRGIDKLIF.

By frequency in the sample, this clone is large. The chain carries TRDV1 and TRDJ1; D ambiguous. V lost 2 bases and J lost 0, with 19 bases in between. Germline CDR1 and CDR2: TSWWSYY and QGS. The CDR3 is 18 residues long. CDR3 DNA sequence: TGTGCTCTTGGGGAAGTATGGGAGGTTGGCTGGTACACCGATAAACTCATCTTT. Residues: CALGEVWEVGWYTDKLIF.

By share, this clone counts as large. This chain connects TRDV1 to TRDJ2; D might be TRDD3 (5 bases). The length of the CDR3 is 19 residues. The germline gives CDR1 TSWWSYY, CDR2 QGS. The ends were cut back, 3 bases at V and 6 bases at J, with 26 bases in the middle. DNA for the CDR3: TGTGCTCTTGGGGAGAGGGGTCTGATGTTGGGGCCTAGGGCAGCACAACTCTTCTTT. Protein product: CALGERGLMLGPRAAQLFF.

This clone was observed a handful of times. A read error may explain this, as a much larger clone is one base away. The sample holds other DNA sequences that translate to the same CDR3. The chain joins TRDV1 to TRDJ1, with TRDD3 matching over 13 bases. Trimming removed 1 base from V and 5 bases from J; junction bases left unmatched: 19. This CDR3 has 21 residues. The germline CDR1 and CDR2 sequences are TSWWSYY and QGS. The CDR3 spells CALGEPPLYWGIRMGTDKLIF. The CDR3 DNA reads TGTGCTCTTGGGGAACCACCTCTCTACTGGGGGATACGCATGGGCACTGATAAACTCATCTTT.

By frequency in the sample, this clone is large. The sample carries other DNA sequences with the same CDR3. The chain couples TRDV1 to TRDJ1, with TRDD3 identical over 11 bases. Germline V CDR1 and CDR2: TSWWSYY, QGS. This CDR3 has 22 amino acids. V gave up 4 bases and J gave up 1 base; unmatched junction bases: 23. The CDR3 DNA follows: TGTGCTCTTGGGGGATCACCCGAATCTTCCTACTGGGGGATATGGACCACCGATAAACTCATCTTT. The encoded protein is CALGGSPESSYWGIWTTDKLIF.

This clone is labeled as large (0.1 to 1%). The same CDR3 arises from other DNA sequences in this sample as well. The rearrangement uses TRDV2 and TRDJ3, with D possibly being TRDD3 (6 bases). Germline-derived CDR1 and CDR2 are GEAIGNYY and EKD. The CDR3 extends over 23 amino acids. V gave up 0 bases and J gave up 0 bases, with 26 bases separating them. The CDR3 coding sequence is TGTGCCTGTGACACCGGCCGCTCATACTGGGATTATTATAGCTCCTGGGACACCCGACAGATGTTTTTC. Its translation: CACDTGRSYWDYYSSWDTRQMFF.

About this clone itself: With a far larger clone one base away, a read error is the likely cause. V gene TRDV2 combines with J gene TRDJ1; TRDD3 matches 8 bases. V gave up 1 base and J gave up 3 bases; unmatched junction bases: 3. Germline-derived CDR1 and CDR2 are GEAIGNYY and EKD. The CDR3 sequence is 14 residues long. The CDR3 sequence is CACDTGDMADKLIF. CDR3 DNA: TGTGCCTGTGACACGGGGGATATGGCCGATAAACTCATCTTT.

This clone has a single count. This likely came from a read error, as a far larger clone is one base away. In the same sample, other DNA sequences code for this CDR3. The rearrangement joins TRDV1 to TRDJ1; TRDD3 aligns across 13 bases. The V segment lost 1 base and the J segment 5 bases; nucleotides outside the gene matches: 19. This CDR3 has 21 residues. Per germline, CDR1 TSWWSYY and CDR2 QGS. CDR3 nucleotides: TGTGCTCTTGGGGAACCACCTCTCTACTGGGGGATACGCATGGGCACAGATAAACTCATCTTT. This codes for CALGEPPLYWGIRMGTDKLIF.

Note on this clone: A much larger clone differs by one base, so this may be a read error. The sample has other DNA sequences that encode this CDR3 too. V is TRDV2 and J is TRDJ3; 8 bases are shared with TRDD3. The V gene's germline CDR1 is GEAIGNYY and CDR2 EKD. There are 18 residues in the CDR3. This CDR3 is CACDTWGIASWDTRQMFF. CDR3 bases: TGTGCCTGTGACACCTGGGGGATCGCCTCCTGGGACACTCGACAGATGTTTTTC.

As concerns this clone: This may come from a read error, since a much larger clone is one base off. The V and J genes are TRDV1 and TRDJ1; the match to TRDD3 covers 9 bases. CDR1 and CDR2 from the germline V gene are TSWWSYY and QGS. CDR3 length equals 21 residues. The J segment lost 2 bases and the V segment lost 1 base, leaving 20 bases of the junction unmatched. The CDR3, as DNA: TGTGCTCTTGGGGAACCAAGAGGGATTTATCTGTACTGGGGGAGGACCGATAAACTCATCTTT. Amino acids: CALGEPRGIYLYWGRTDKLIF.

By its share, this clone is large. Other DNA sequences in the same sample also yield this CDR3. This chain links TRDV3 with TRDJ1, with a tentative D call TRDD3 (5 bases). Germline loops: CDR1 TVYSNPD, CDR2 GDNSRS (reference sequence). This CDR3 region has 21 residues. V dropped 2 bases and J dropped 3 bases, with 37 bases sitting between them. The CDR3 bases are TGTGCCTTTGCAACAAGTTACTACGACGGGGGGCAGTTTGTACGGGCCGATAAACTCATCTTT. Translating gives CAFATSYYDGGQFVRADKLIF.

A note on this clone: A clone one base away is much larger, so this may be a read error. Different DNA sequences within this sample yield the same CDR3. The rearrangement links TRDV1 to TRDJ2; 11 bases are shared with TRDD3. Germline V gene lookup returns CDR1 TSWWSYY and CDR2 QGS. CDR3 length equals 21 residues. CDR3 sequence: CALGGGVSPGGYRALTAQLFF. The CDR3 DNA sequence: TGTGCTCTTGGGGGGGGGGTGTCCCCTGGGGGATACCGAGCTTTGACGGCACAACTCTTCTTT.

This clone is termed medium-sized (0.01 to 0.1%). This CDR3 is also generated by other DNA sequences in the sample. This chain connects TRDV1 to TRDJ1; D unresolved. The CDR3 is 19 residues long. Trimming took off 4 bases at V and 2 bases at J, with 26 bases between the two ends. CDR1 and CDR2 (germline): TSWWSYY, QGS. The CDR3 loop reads CALGGALGSGWLTTDKLIF. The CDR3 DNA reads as TGTGCTCTTGGGGGGGCGTTAGGAAGTGGGTGGCTCACGACCGATAAACTCATCTTT.

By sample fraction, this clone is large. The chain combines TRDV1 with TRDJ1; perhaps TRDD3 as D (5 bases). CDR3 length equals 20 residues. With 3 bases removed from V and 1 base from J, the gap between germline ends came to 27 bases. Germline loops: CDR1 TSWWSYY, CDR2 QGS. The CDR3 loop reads CALGDPTFYGRGGFTDKLIF. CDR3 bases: TGTGCTCTTGGGGACCCCACCTTTTACGGTAGGGGGGGCTTCACCGATAAACTCATCTTT.

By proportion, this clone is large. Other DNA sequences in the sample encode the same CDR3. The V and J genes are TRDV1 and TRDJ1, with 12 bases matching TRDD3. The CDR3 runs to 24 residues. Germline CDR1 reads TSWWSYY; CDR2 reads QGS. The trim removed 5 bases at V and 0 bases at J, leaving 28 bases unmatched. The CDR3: CALGPEGRTGGYRDYAHYTDKLIF. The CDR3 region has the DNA TGTGCTCTTGGGCCCGAGGGCCGTACTGGGGGATACCGGGACTACGCCCATTACACCGATAAACTCATCTTT.

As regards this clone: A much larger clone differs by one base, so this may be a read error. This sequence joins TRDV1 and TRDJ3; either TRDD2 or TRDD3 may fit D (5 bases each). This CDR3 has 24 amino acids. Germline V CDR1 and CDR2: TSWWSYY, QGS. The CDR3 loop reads CALGARPPYKLGPFSSWDTRQKFF. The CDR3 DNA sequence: TGTGCTCTTGGGGCCCGGCCGCCCTACAAGCTGGGACCCTTTAGCTCCTGGGACACCCGACAGAAGTTTTTC.

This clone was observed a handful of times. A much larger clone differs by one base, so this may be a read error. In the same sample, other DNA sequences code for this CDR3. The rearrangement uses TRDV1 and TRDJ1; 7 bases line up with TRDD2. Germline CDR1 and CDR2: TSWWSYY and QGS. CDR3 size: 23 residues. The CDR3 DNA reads TGTGCTCTTGGGGAACTACTTTCCTACGGGTGGTCCAAAACCCTACCGTACACTGATAAACTCATCTTT. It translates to CALGELLSYGWSKTLPYTDKLIF.

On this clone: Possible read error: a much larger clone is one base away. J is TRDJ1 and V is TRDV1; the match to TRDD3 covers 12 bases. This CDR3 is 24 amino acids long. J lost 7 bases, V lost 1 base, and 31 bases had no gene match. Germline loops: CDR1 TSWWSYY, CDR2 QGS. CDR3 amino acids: CALGEPRIPLVFAGGYAEGTKLIF. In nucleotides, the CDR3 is TGTGCTCTTGGGGAACCTCGCATTCCCCTGGTGTTTGCTGGGGGATACGCGGAGGGGACTAAACTCATCTTT.

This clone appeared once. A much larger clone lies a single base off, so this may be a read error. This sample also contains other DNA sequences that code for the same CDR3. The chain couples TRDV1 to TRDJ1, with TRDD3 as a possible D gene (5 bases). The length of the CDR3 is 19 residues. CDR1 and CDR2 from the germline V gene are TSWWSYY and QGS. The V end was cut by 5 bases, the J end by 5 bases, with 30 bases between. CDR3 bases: TGTGCTCTTGGGTCACCTAGGGGGTGGACTACTACCCCCACTGATAAACTCATCTTT. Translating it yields CALGSPRGWTTTPTDKLIF.

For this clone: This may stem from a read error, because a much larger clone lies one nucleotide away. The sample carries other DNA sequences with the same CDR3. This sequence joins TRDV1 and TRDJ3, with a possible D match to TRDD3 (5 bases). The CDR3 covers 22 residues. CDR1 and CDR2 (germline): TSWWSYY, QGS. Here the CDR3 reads CALGEHGTTPPKRSWDTRQMFF. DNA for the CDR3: TGTGCTCTTGGGGAACACGGGACCACGCCCCCCAAGCGCTCCTGGGACACTCGACAGATGTTTTTC.

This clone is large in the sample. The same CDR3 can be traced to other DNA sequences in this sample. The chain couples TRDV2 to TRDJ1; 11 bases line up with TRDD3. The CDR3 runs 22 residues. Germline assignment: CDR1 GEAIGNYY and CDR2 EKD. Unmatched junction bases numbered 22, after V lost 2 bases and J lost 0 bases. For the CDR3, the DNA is TGTGCCTGTGACAAGACGTTCCTACGTAATGGGCTGGGGGATACCCACACCGATAAACTCATCTTT. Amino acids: CACDKTFLRNGLGDTHTDKLIF.

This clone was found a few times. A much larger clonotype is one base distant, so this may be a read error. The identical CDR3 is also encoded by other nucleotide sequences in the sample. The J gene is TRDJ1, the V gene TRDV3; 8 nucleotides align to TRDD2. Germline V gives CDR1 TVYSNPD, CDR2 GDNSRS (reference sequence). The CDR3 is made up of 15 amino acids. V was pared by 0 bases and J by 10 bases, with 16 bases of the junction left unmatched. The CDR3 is CAFSPFLWTTGGLIF. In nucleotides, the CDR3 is TGTGCCTTTAGCCCCTTCCTATGGACCACCGGGGGACTCATCTTT.